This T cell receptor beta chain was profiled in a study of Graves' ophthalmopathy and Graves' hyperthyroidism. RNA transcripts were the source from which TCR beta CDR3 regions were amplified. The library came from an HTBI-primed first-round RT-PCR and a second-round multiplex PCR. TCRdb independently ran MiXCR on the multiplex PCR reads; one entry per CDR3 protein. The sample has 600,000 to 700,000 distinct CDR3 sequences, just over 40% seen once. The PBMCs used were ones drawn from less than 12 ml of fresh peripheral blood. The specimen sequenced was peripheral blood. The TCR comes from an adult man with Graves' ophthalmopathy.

As DNA, the CDR3 is TGTGCCACCAGCAGTGAGTTAGCGATATGGGACTCACCCCTCCACTTT. Protein sequence: CATSSELAIWDSPLHF. The chain carries TRBV15 and TRBJ1-6; tentative D call: TRBD1 (5 bases). With 3 bases removed from V and 10 bases from J, the gap between germline ends came to 19 bases. Looked up from germline, CDR1 is LNHNV and CDR2 is YYDKDF (reference sequence). This CDR3 region has 16 residues.